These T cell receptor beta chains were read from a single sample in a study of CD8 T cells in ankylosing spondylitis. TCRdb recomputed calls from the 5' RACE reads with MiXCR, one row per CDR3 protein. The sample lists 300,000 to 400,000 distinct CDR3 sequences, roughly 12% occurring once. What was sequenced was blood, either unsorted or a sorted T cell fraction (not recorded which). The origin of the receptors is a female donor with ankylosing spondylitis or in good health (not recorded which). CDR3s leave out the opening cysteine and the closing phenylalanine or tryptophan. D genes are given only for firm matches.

CDR3 protein: SARDYRVVNEQF; V gene: TRBV20-1; D gene: TRBD2; CDR3 length: 12
CDR3 protein: ASTPPRPSGTDTQY; V gene: TRBV28; D gene: NA; CDR3 length: 14
CDR3 protein: ASSQREGQTQY; V gene: TRBV12-3/TRBV12-4; D gene: TRBD2; CDR3 length: 11
CDR3 protein: AISEQDYGYT; V gene: TRBV10-3; D gene: NA; CDR3 length: 10
CDR3 protein: ASSSEDDMNNEQF; V gene: TRBV5-6; D gene: NA; CDR3 length: 13
CDR3 protein: ASSSFGSGSERDTQY; V gene: TRBV12-3/TRBV12-4; D gene: TRBD2; CDR3 length: 15
CDR3 protein: ASSETPQGRRNEQF; V gene: TRBV6-1; D gene: NA; CDR3 length: 14
CDR3 protein: ASTDSNYGYT; V gene: TRBV28; D gene: NA; CDR3 length: 10
CDR3 protein: ASSLYGRSGQETQY; V gene: TRBV12-3/TRBV12-4; D gene: NA; CDR3 length: 14
CDR3 protein: ASSQGGSRGGGYT; V gene: TRBV3-1; D gene: NA; CDR3 length: 13
CDR3 protein: ASSSSRANTEAF; V gene: TRBV7-2; D gene: NA; CDR3 length: 12
CDR3 protein: ASSPDRDTYNSPLH; V gene: TRBV28; D gene: TRBD1; CDR3 length: 14